The source of this TCR beta chain is a study of T cells in localized non-small cell lung cancer. V lost 1 base, J lost 2 bases, and 8 bases lay in between. The CDR3 has 15 residues. CDR1 is SGHTA and CDR2 is FQGNSA in the germline V gene. Study-level results: Uninvolved adjacent lung showed higher T cell clonality than tumor. A median about 54 of the top 100 tumor clones appeared in adjacent lung.

The data were produced by immunoSEQ multiplex PCR, yet TCRdb's version contains in-frame clones alone and is incomplete. The sample lists fewer than 100,000 clones, about 84% occurring once. Comments on this clone: Its antigen is as yet unknown.

The rearrangement uses TRBV7-2 and TRBJ2-2, with D uncertain. The sequence was collected from a female donor aged 60 or older with stage I lung adenocarcinoma. The material sequenced was peripheral blood, taken before any cancer treatment. The DNA for the CDR3 is TGTGCCAGCAGCTTAGTCGTAGTAAACACCGGGGAGCTGTTTTTT. Encoded protein: CASSLVVVNTGELFF.